This T cell receptor (beta chain) was recorded in a study of CD8+ T cells in alopecia areata. Overall study: Tofacitinib ran for 6 to 18 months before 6 months off drug.

Study conclusions and caveats: Scalp repertoires also include resident alphabeta T cells from normal skin. Affected scalp, especially in alopecia totalis/universalis, had a higher clonality than normal scalp did.

The sequencing template was cDNA reverse transcribed from extracted RNA. Generated by immunoSEQ multiplex PCR, the TCRdb table keeps only in-frame clones and is missing some. The profile covers some 150,000 clones, with 45% to 55% appearing a single time and 15% to 20% taken by the ten largest. V was shortened by 0 bases and J by 0 bases, with 9 bases between the two germline ends. CDR1 is LGHNA, CDR2 YSLEER, per germline. The CDR3 runs 16 residues. A remark on this clone: Its antigen is not identified.

The receptor was isolated from a human donor with alopecia areata. The rearrangement uses TRBV4-3 and TRBJ2-4, with D uncertain. This material consisted of CD8+ T cells sorted from blood, taken at week 0. The CDR3 sequence: CASSQDRLVAKNIQYF. The CDR3 DNA sequence: TGCGCCAGCAGCCAAGATCGCTTGGTAGCCAAAAACATTCAGTACTTC.